This TCR beta chain was identified in a study of shared clonotypes between healthy human individuals (dated by TCRdb to the early 2020s). For context, the study as a whole: A few men and a couple of women, aged 18 to 49 years, made up the cohort. The study deeply sequenced blood TCR repertoires of five healthy adults to estimate repertoire size and the extent of clonotype sharing between individuals. Per donor, leukapheresis produced somewhere between about 0.94 and 9 billion PBMCs. Different laboratories and diverse techniques were used to prepare libraries and sequence TCR repertoires, to increase sequencing depth and limit assay-specific biases. For each donor, CD4 naive and CD4 memory were each run on three plates, CD8 naive on two plates, and CD8 memory on one plate.

Concerning this clone itself: Its binding antigen is unknown. No base qualities exist here, and no much larger clone lies one base off it.

TCR CDR3 regions were amplified from genomic DNA by multiplex PCR using the deep immunoSEQ assay. Extracted genomic DNA from each cell subset was spread evenly across all wells of several immunoSEQ 96-well plates, with each plate serving as a replicate. For sorted subsets, each replicate PCR was loaded with about 200 ng genomic DNA, equivalent to 25,000 to 35,000 T cell genomes. Purified libraries were quantified with a Qubit 3.0 fluorometer, sized on a Bioanalyzer 2100, and re-quantified with the KAPA Library Quantification kit. Every immunoSEQ 96-well plate was sequenced on a dedicated single-read 150-cycle Illumina NextSeq 550 flow cell. As for how the authors treated the data: Because the immunoSEQ output held only junctional sequences and lacked quality scores, the filtering could not match the filtering applied to full-length reads. To assign V/J genes and CDR3, sequences were annotated against IMGT germline references using PyIR, a Python wrapper for IgBLAST v1.9. Reads were filtered out if the reads had weak V/J assignments (E-value above 1e-6), no CDR3, stop codons, out-of-frame junctions, or ambiguous translated residues. V3J clonotypes were defined as sequences sharing an identical inferred V gene, J gene, and CDR3 amino acid sequence. Percentage overlap between repertoires was calculated by dividing the number of shared unique clonotypes by the size of the smaller repertoire. Richness of each repertoire was evaluated using RTK rarefaction, the Chao1 estimator, and Recon v2.1 estimates of unobserved clonotypes. For all TCRbeta clonotypes obtained by the gDNA method from a handful of donors, generation probabilities were computed with OLGA. TCRdb's version of the immuneACCESS table is confined to in-frame rearrangements and falls short of the full clone set. An unresolved V gene accounts for under half of the shortfall where checked; the remainder is of unknown origin. The DNA was the basis for D and trimming; V, J and clone size are from that table. This sample is represented by millions of clones; about 92% of them were singletons. More than 1.5% of the sample is held by the ten biggest clonotypes.

Spanning cysteine to phenylalanine, the CDR3 consists of 13 amino acids. The CDR3 DNA has 39 bases and is translated from base 1. V drops 3 bases and J drops 2 bases, leaving 7 bases in between. For CDR1 and CDR2, the germline V gene (reference sequence) lists PRHDT and FYEKMQ. CD8 naive samples were obtained by positive selection for CCR7 among CD45RO-negative cells, yielding a CD45RA+CCR7+ population from which TemRA cells were excluded. The donors were healthy, HIV-negative adults who had no recently reported acute infections or vaccinations. Every donor was a Caucasian adult residing in Nashville, Tennessee, USA. After blood collection by leukapheresis, PBMCs were isolated using Ficoll-Histopaque density gradient centrifugation and then cryopreserved in the vapor phase of liquid nitrogen. Purity and quantity of every magnetically sorted T cell population were checked by analytical flow cytometry. Each sorted fraction had its genomic DNA isolated and then quantified by UV absorbance on a Nanodrop 2000c.

What the authors observed across the whole study: Compared with non-shared clonotypes, clonotypes shared by all four sorted-subset donors had higher generation probabilities. Sampling was restricted to blood, and TCR repertoires in tissues likely differ from the TCR repertoires found in blood. Estimated clonotype richness was generally larger for naive than for memory subsets. Pairwise subsampling indicated that sequencing depth was expected to affect the degree of clonotype sharing among donors. The small number of donors limited the genetic and exposure-history diversity represented. Across a few donors, roughly 5.4% of naive CD4, more than 3% of naive CD8, roughly 2.2% of memory CD4, and around 0.4% of memory CD8 clonotypes were shared. Even with the large sequencing depth, rarefaction of the sorted-subset datasets indicated that sequencing was incomplete.

Sequencing was done on a sample of naive CD8+ T cells from PBMCs. The label giving this sample's cell subset or site can be read as: CD45RA+CCR7+. The TCR sequence derives from a man younger than 30 in good health. Some clones in this sample may be carry-over from other donors' samples. The rearranged segments are TRBV13 and TRBJ1-2; the D gene lacks a confident call. CDR3 reads: CASSFQRNYGYTF. The DNA sequence follows: TGTGCCAGCAGCTTCCAAAGGAACTATGGCTACACCTTC. Reference TRBV13 and TRBJ1-2 proteins supply the regions before and after the CDR3; the full variable domain is: AAGVIQSPRHLIKEKRETATLKCYPIPRHDTVYWYQQGPGQDPQFLISFYEKMQSDKGSIPDRFSAQQFSDYHSELNMSSLELGDSALYFCASSFQRNYGYTFGSGTRLTVV.